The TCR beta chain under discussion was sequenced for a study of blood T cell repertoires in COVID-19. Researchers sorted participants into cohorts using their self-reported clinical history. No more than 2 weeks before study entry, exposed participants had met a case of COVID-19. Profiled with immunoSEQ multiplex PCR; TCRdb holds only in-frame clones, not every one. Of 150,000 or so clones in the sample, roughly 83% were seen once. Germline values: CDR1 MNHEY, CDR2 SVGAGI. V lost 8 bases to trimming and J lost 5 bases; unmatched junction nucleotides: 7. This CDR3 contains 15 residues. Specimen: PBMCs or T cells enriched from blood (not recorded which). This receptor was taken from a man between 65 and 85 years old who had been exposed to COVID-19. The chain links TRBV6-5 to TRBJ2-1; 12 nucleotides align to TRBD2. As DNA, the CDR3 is TGTGCCAGCTCCGCCCTAGCGGGAGGGAACAATGAGCAGTTCTTC. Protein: CASSALAGGNNEQFF.